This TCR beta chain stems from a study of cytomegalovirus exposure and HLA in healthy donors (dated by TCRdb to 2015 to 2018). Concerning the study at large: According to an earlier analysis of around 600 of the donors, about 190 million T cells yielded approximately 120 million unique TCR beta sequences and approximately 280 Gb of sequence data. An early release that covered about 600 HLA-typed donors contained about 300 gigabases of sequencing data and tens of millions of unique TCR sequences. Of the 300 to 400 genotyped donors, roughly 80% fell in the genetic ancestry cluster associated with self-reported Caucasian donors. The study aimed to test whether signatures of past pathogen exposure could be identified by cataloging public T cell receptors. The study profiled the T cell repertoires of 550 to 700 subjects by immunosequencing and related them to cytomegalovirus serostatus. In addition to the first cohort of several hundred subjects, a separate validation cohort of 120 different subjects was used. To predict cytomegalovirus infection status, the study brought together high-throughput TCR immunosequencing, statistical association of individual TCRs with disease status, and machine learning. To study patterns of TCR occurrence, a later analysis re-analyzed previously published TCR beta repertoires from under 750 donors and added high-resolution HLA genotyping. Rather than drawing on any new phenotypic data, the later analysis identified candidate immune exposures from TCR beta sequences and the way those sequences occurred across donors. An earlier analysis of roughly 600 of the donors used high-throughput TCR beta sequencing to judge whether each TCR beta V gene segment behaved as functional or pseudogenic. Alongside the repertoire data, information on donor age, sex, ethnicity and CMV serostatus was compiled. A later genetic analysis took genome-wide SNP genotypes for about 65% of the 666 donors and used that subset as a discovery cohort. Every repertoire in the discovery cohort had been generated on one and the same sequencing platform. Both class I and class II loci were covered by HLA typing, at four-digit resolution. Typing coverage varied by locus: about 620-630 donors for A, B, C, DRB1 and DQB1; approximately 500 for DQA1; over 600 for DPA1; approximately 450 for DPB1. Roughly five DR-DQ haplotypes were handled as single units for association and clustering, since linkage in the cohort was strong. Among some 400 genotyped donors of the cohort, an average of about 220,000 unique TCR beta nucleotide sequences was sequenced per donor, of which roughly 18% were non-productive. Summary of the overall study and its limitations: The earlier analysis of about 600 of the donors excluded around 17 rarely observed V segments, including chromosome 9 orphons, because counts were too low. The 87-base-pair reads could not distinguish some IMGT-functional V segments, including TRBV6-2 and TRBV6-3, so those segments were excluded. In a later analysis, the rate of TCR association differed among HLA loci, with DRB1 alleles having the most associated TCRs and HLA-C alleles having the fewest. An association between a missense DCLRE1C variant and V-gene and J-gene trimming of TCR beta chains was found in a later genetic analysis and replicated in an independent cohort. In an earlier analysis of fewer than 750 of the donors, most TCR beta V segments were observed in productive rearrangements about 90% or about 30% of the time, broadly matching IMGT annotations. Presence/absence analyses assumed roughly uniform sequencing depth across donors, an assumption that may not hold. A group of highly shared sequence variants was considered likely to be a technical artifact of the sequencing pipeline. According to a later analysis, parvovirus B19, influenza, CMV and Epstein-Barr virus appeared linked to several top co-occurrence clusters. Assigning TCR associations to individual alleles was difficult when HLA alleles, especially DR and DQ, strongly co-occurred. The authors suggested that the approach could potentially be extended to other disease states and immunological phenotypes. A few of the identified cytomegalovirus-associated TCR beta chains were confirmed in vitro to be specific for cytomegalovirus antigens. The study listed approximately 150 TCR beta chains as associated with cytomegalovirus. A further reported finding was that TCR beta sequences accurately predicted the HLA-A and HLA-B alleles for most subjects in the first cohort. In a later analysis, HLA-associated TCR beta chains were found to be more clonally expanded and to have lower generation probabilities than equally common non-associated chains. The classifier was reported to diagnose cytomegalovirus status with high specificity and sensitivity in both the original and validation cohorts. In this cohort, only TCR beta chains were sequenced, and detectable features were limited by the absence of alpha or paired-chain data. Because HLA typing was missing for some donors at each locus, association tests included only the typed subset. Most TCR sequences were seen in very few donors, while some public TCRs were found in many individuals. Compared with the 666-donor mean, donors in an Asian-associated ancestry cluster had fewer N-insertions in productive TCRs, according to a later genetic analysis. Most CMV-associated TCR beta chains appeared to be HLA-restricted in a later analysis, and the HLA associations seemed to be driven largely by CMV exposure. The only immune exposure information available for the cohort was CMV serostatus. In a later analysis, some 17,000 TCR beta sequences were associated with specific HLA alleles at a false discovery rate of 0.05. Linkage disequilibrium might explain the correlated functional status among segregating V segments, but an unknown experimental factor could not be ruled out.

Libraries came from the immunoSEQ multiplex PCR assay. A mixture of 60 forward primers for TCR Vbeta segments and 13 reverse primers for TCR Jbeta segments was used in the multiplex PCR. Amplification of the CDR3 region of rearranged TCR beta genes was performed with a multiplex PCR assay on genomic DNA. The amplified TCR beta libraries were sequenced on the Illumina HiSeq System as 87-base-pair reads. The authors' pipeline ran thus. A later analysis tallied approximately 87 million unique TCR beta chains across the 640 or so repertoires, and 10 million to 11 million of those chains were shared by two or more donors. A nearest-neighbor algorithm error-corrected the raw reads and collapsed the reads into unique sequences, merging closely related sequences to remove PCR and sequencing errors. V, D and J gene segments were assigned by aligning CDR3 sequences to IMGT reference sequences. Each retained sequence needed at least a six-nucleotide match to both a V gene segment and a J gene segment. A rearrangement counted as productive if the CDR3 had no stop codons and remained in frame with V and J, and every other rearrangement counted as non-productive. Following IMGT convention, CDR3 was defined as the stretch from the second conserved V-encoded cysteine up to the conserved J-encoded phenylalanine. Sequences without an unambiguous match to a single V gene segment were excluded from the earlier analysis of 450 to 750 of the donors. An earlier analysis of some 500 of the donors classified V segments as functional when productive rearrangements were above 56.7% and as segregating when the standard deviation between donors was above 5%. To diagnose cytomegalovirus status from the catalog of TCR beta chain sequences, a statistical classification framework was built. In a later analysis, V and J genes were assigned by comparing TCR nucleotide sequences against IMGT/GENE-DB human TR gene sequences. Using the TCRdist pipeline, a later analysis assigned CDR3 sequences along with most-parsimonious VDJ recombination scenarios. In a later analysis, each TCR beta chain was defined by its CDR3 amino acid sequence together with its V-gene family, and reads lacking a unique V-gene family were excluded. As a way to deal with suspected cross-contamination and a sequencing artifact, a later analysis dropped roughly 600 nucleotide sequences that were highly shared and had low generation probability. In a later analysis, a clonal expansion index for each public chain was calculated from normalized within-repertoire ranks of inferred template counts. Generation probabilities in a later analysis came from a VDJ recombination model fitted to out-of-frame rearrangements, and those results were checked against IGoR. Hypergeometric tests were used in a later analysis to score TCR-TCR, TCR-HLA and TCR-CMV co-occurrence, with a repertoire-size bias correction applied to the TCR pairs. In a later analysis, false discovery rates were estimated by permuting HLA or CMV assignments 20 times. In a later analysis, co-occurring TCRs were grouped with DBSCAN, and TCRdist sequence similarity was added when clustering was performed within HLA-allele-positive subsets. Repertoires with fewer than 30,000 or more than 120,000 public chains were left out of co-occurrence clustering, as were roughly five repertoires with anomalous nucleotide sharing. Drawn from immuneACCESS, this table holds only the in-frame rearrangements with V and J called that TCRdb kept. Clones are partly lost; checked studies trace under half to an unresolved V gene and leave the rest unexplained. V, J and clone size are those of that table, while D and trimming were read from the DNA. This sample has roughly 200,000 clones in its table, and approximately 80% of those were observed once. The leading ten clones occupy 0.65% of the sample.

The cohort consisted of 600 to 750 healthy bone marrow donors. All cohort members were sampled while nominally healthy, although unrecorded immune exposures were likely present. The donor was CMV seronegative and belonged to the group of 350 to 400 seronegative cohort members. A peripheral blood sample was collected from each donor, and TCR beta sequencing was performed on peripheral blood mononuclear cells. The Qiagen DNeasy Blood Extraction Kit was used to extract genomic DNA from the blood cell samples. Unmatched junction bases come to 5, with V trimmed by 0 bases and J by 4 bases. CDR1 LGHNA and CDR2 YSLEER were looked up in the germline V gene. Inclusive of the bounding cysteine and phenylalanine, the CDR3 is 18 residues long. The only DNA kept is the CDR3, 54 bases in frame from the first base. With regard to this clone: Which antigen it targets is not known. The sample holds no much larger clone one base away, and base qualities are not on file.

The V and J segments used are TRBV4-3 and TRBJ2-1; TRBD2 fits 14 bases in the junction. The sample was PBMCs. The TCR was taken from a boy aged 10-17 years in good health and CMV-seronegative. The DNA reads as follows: TGCGCCAGCAGCCAAGATACAGGACTAGCGGGAGGTTACAATGAGCAGTTCTTC. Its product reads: CASSQDTGLAGGYNEQFF.